The 25 T cell receptor beta chains below were found in one sample sequenced in a study of T cells in Graves' hyperthyroidism and ophthalmopathy. The CDR3 regions of TCR beta were amplified from RNA transcripts. Carried out on the TCR CDR3, a first-round RT-PCR used the HTBI primer set. Using its own MiXCR run on the multiplex PCR reads, TCRdb lists one record per CDR3 protein. The repertoire holds fewer than 650,000 distinct CDR3 sequences, with 12% to 15% as singletons. Sequenced input: blood. The receptors originated from a woman under 30 with Graves' ophthalmopathy.

This clonotype has a count of ten or more. The chain links TRBV12-3 or TRBV12-4 to TRBJ2-4; D is unresolved. V shed 9 bases and J shed 0 bases, with 9 bases lying between them. CDR3 size: 13 residues. The CDR3 DNA reads TGTGCCAGTAGTGGGATAGCCAAAAACATTCAGTACTTC. Protein product: CASSGIAKNIQYF.

The V and J genes are TRBV24-1 and TRBJ2-7, with D possibly being TRBD1 or TRBD2 (5 bases each). The CDR3 covers 13 residues. V lost 4 bases and J lost 5, with 11 bases in between. Germline V gene sequence: CDR1 KGHDR, CDR2 SFDVKD. CDR3 sequence reads: CATSDGANDEQYF. As DNA, the CDR3 is TGTGCCACCAGTGACGGGGCGAATGACGAGCAGTACTTC.

There are many counts of this clonotype. The genes are TRBV29-1 and TRBJ2-7, with TRBD2 matching over 9 bases. Germline CDR1 reads SQVTM; CDR2 reads ANQGSEA. This CDR3 comprises 12 residues. The V gene end was trimmed by 4 bases and the J gene end by 5 bases; junction bases not matched to a gene: 3. CDR3 DNA: TGCAGCGTTGGCGGGAGGGCCAACGAGCAGTACTTC. This codes for CSVGGRANEQYF.

This clonotype was seen at least ten times. V is TRBV6-2 or TRBV6-3 and J is TRBJ1-5; tentative D call: TRBD1 (5 bases). The V gene lost 2 bases and the J gene lost 0 bases, with 11 bases spanning the gap. The CDR3 is 16 residues long. Germline CDR1 and CDR2: MNHEY and SVGEGT. This CDR3 reads CASSYAGAYSNQPQHF. In nucleotides, the CDR3 is TGTGCCAGCAGTTACGCCGGGGCTTATAGCAATCAGCCCCAGCATTTT.

The rearrangement joins TRBV12-5 to TRBJ2-7, with 8 bases fitting TRBD2. Germline loops: CDR1 LGHNT, CDR2 FRNRAP. V shed 2 bases, J shed 4 bases, and the junction held 4 bases outside the gene matches. This CDR3 is built from 14 residues. CDR3 region: CASGLTSGSYEQYF. DNA for the CDR3: TGTGCTAGTGGTTTGACTAGCGGCTCGTACGAGCAGTACTTC.

At least ten counts were recorded for this clonotype. The genes are TRBV7-8 and TRBJ2-1; D is perhaps TRBD1 (5 bases). The CDR3 spans 17 residues. Per germline, CDR1 SGHVS and CDR2 FQNEAQ. V was cut by 5 bases and J by 0 bases, with 17 bases left in between. CDR3 protein: CASSKGRARSSYNEQFF. The DNA of the CDR3 is TGTGCCAGCAGCAAAGGCAGGGCCCGGAGCTCCTACAATGAGCAGTTCTTC.

This clonotype was detected ten times or more. The V call is TRBV7-3, the J call TRBJ2-3; possibly TRBD2 for D (6 bases). The ends were cut back, 5 bases at V and 4 bases at J, with 7 bases in the middle. Germline V gene sequence: CDR1 SGHTA, CDR2 FQGTGA. CDR3 length: 12 amino acids. The CDR3 bases are TGTGCCAGCAGCCCGGGAGCAGATACGCAGTATTTT. This gives the protein CASSPGADTQYF.

This clonotype was seen many times. The rearrangement joins TRBV20-1 to TRBJ2-5; the match to TRBD2 covers 9 bases. This CDR3 spans 13 amino acids. Germline V gene data show CDR1 as DFQATT and CDR2 as SNEGSKA (reference sequence). The CDR3 region has the DNA TGCAGCGTTAGCGGGAGCGTCCAAGAGACCCAGTACTTC. It is translated as CSVSGSVQETQYF.

The table lists this clonotype with many counts. V gene TRBV6-1 combines with J gene TRBJ2-1; 11 positions match TRBD1. Losses at the gene ends were 3 bases for V and 2 bases for J; bases not matched to a gene: 0. This CDR3 spans 15 amino acids. Germline CDR1 and CDR2: MNHNS and SASEGT. In DNA, the CDR3 is TGTGCCAGCAGTGAGGGACAGGGGGCCTACAATGAGCAGTTCTTC. This gives the protein CASSEGQGAYNEQFF.

The table lists this clonotype with many counts. The chain couples TRBV24-1 to TRBJ2-1; TRBD2 matches 8 bases. With V trimmed by 4 bases and J by 0 bases, 4 bases remained unmatched. Germline loops: CDR1 KGHDR, CDR2 SFDVKD. The CDR3 consists of 16 residues. The CDR3, as DNA: TGTGCCACCAGTGAACCAGCGGGGGACTCCTACAATGAGCAGTTCTTC. It encodes CATSEPAGDSYNEQFF.

This clonotype was detected ten times or more. CDR3 DNA sequence: TGTGCCAGCAGCTTGGACCCACAGGGACGGTACACTGAAGCTTTCTTT. Its protein is CASSLDPQGRYTEAFF. The chain joins TRBV5-5 to TRBJ1-1, with a weak D call TRBD1 (6 bases). Trimming pared 0 bases from V and 3 bases from J, leaving 15 bases between. This CDR3 contains 16 residues. The germline CDR1 and CDR2 sequences are SGHKS and YYEKEE (reference sequence).

This clonotype was seen ten or more times. This sequence joins TRBV6-2 or TRBV6-3 and TRBJ2-7; TRBD2 aligns across 13 bases. V shed 2 bases, J shed 6 bases, and the junction held 10 bases outside the gene matches. In germline, CDR1 is MNHEY, CDR2 SVGEGT. The CDR3 covers 17 residues. The DNA for the CDR3 is TGTGCCAGCAGTTACAGGACTAGCGGGAGTTCAACGCTCGAGCAGTACTTC. Protein: CASSYRTSGSSTLEQYF.

This clonotype was detected only a few times. The CDR3 sequence is CASTVGTLYNQPQHF. In nucleotides, the CDR3 is TGTGCCAGCACCGTAGGGACACTTTATAATCAGCCCCAGCATTTT. The chain couples TRBV12-3 or TRBV12-4 to TRBJ1-5; TRBD1 is a possible D gene (6 bases). Trimming removed 7 bases at V and 4 bases at J, with 17 bases between. This CDR3 is built from 15 residues.

The table lists this clonotype with many counts. V gene TRBV11-3 combines with J gene TRBJ2-7; D may be TRBD1 (6 bases). Germline-derived CDR1 and CDR2 are SGHNT and YENEEA. Trimming cost V 2 bases and J 2 bases, with 13 bases left between them. The CDR3 covers 15 residues. CDR3 nucleotide sequence: TGTGCCAGCAGCTTACTGGACAGTAAGACCTACGAGCAGTACTTC. Its protein is CASSLLDSKTYEQYF.

This clonotype came up once. V usage is TRBV9 and J usage is TRBJ2-5; 8 nucleotides agree with TRBD2. The CDR3 loop spans 17 amino acids. V was clipped by 0 bases and J by 3 bases; unmatched bases: 10. CDR1 is SGDLS, CDR2 YYNGEE, per germline. CDR3 in amino acids: CASSVGRAGLVEETQYF. CDR3 sequence (DNA): TGTGCCAGCAGCGTAGGGAGGGCGGGACTAGTCGAAGAGACCCAGTACTTC.

This chain links TRBV5-1 with TRBJ2-3, with 10 bases fitting TRBD2. The J segment lost 5 bases and the V segment lost 4 bases, leaving 7 bases of the junction unmatched. The CDR3 covers 15 residues. CDR1 and CDR2 (germline): SGHRS, YFSETQ. The CDR3 reads CASSVIAGGGDTQYF. The DNA for the CDR3 is TGCGCCAGCAGCGTAATAGCGGGGGGCGGAGATACGCAGTATTTT.

This clonotype was seen at least ten times. The V and J genes are TRBV20-1 and TRBJ2-1; 10 bases line up with TRBD1. Trimming took 2 bases from V and 7 from J; bases not matched to a gene: 8. The CDR3 consists of 15 residues. Germline CDR1 reads DFQATT; CDR2 reads SNEGSKA (reference sequence). CDR3 region: CSARPRQGARNEQFF. The CDR3 bases are TGCAGTGCTAGACCCCGACAGGGGGCGCGTAATGAGCAGTTCTTC.

This clonotype occurred many times. V usage is TRBV5-1 and J usage is TRBJ2-2; 10 bases are a match to TRBD2. The CDR3 is made up of 18 amino acids. In germline, CDR1 is SGHRS, CDR2 YFSETQ. The V segment lost 0 bases and the J segment 1 base; nucleotides outside the gene matches: 6. The CDR3 DNA reads TGCGCCAGCAGCTTGGCATTAGCGGGAGGATGGAACACCGGGGAGCTGTTTTTT. Amino acids: CASSLALAGGWNTGELFF.

The sample holds many counts of this clonotype. For the CDR3, the DNA is TGTGCCAGCAGGCCGACAGGGTTGAACACTGAAGCTTTCTTT. It codes for CASRPTGLNTEAFF. This chain joins TRBV11-2 and TRBJ1-1, with 7 nucleotides matching TRBD1. Germline V gene data show CDR1 as SGHAT and CDR2 as FQNNGV. Trimming at V came to 6 bases and at J to 0 bases, leaving 4 bases not matched to a gene. CDR3 length: 14 residues.

This clonotype showed up many times. This chain connects TRBV10-3 to TRBJ2-7, with 10 bases lining up with TRBD2. The germline V gene has CDR1 ENHRY and CDR2 SYGVKD. The CDR3 sequence is 12 residues long. J was trimmed by 5 bases and V by 11 bases; bases with no gene match: 6. The CDR3 DNA follows: TGTGCCTCTACTAGCGGGAACGACGAGCAGTACTTC. Translating gives CASTSGNDEQYF.

This clonotype was found a few times. The chain uses TRBV24-1 and TRBJ2-3, with TRBD1 as a possible D gene (6 bases). The CDR3 contains 15 residues. Germline CDR1 reads KGHDR; CDR2 reads SFDVKD. Deletions cut 3 bases from V and 6 bases from J, with 15 bases between. In DNA form, the CDR3 reads TGTGCCACCAGTGATGGGGGCCTGATAGGGGATACGCAGTATTTT. This codes for CATSDGGLIGDTQYF.

This clonotype was counted a few times. The chain links TRBV7-6 to TRBJ1-5; perhaps TRBD1 as D (5 bases). Trimming took off 3 bases at V and 7 bases at J, with 16 bases between the two ends. This CDR3 is built from 15 residues. CDR1 SGHVS and CDR2 FNYEAQ come from the germline V gene. CDR3 coding DNA: TGTGCCAGCAGCTTTGGTAGGGGTGGCGGGCAGCCCCAGCATTTT. Protein sequence: CASSFGRGGGQPQHF.

The rearrangement joins TRBV30 to TRBJ1-6; 10 positions match TRBD1. Germline lookup yields CDR1 GTSNPN and CDR2 SVGIG (reference sequence). CDR3 length: 12 amino acids. J gave up 16 bases and V 5 bases, and 8 bases lay outside the gene matches. The CDR3 here is CAWDRGPLPLHF. The CDR3 DNA reads TGTGCCTGGGACAGGGGGCCGCTTCCTCTCCACTTT.

This clonotype was detected ten times or more. The rearrangement uses TRBV6-1 and TRBJ2-1, with 8 bases that match TRBD1. Trimming at V came to 7 bases and at J to 0 bases, leaving 8 bases not matched to a gene. Germline CDR1 MNHNS, CDR2 SASEGT. The CDR3 loop spans 16 amino acids. Here the CDR3 reads CASTVQGAASYNEQFF. The CDR3 DNA is TGTGCCAGCACGGTCCAGGGGGCGGCCTCCTACAATGAGCAGTTCTTC.

The chain links TRBV29-1 to TRBJ1-4, with D possibly matching TRBD1 (5 bases). This CDR3 spans 12 amino acids. With 5 bases removed from V and 3 bases from J, the gap between germline ends came to 7 bases. CDR1 and CDR2 (germline): SQVTM, ANQGSEA. The CDR3 protein is CSVRDPNEKLFF. The CDR3, as DNA: TGCAGCGTTAGGGACCCTAATGAAAAACTGTTTTTT.